The 4 T cell receptor beta chains given below trace back to one sample, sequenced in a study of blood T cell repertoires in COVID-19. TCRdb's copy holds only in-frame clones and misses some; the assay was immunoSEQ multiplex PCR. The table lists about 290,000 clones, 85% to 90% of them singletons. The sequenced sample was peripheral blood. The receptors were sampled from a woman in her thirties with COVID-19, enrolled during active disease.

In nucleotides, the CDR3 is TGTGCCAGCACCCGTTCTTTTTCGAACACCGGGGAGCTGTTTTTT. This encodes CASTRSFSNTGELFF. V gene TRBV7-8 combines with J gene TRBJ2-2; D uncertain. The CDR3 runs 15 residues. V lost 7 bases to trimming and J lost 0 bases, with 12 bases between them. Per germline, CDR1 SGHVS and CDR2 FQNEAQ.

In nucleotides, the CDR3 is TGCAGCGTTCTCTCTAGGCAGGGCACGGAAGCTTTCTTT. Residues: CSVLSRQGTEAFF. The chain uses TRBV29-1 and TRBJ1-1, with D possibly being TRBD1 (5 bases). Per the germline V gene, CDR1 is SQVTM and CDR2 is ANQGSEA. Deletions cut 5 bases from V and 8 bases from J, with 18 bases between. This CDR3 spans 13 amino acids.

CDR3 in amino acids: CASSGLAGPQETQYF. The CDR3 bases are TGTGCCAGCAGCGGACTAGCGGGCCCCCAAGAGACCCAGTACTTC. V is TRBV6-5 and J is TRBJ2-5; 11 nucleotides match TRBD2. The CDR3 contains 15 residues. Germline V gives CDR1 MNHEY, CDR2 SVGAGI. Trimming cost V 6 bases and J 1 base; bases outside gene matches: 4.

The rearrangement links TRBV7-9 to TRBJ1-5; perhaps TRBD1 as D (6 bases). This CDR3 spans 14 amino acids. V shed 4 bases and J shed 3 bases, with 10 bases lying between them. The germline V gene encodes CDR1 SEHNR and CDR2 FQNEAQ (reference sequence). CDR3 nucleotides: TGTGCCAGCAGCTACGGACAGTCCAATCAGCCCCAGCATTTT. Amino acids: CASSYGQSNQPQHF. Using reference TRBV7-9 and TRBJ1-5 for the parts outside the CDR3, the full variable domain is DTGVSQNPRHKITKRGQNVTFRCDPISEHNRLYWYRQTLGQGPEFLTYFQNEAQLEKSRLLSDRFSAERPKGSFSTLEIQRTEQGDSAMYLCASSYGQSNQPQHFGDGTRLSIL.